The rows below give T cell receptor beta chains drawn from one sample of a study of T-cell reconstitution after alpha-beta-depleted transplantation in children. TCRdb called the PCR reads again in MiXCR, with one record for every CDR3 protein. The table records approximately 430,000 distinct CDR3 sequences, roughly 16% of them present only once. The source was PBMCs, mostly from graft donor cells, collected 360 days after TCRalphabeta/CD19-depleted stem cell transplant. These receptors originate from a boy under two years old who had a stem cell transplant for Wiskott-Aldrich syndrome, so the T cells may come from the graft donor. Both conserved end residues are part of each CDR3. A D gene is named only where the DNA matches it firmly. Only part of the rows carry a size: once, few, many, or a class if the clone is expanded.

TRBV29-1	TRBJ2-1	.	.	TGCAGCGTTGAACCCCGGCGCTTTGTCTACAATGAGCAGTTCTTC	CSVEPRRFVYNEQFF
TRBV20-1	TRBJ2-7	TRBD1	.	TGCAGTGCTACTGACCGGACAGGGTCTGGTCGCGAGCAGTACTTC	CSATDRTGSGREQYF
TRBV11-2	TRBJ2-1	.	.	TGTGCCAGCAGCCCACATGACAGACGAGCCTTCTCCTACAATGAGCAGTTCTTC	CASSPHDRRAFSYNEQFF
TRBV20-1	TRBJ2-1	TRBD2	many	TGCAGTGCTAGAGAGCGGGGGAGAGTGCAGTTCTTC	CSARERGRVQFF
TRBV20-1	TRBJ2-7	TRBD2	few	TGCAGTGCTAGACTATCCGGGACTACCTACGAGCAGTACTTC	CSARLSGTTYEQYF
TRBV11-2	TRBJ2-5	.	once	TGTGCCAGCAGCCTCAGGAGGGGCTTAATCCAAGAGACCCAGTACTTC	CASSLRRGLIQETQYF
TRBV5-1	TRBJ2-7	TRBD2	few	TGCGCCAGCAGTCCCCAGCGGACTAGTCGGGAGCCCTACGAGCAGTACTTC	CASSPQRTSREPYEQYF
TRBV5-1	TRBJ2-5	.	few	TGCGCCAGCAGCCACTTCCAGGGGCAAGAGACCCAGTACTTC	CASSHFQGQETQYF
TRBV7-2	TRBJ2-3	TRBD2	few	TGTGCCAGCAGCCCTCAGCGGGGTAGAGATACGCAGTATTTT	CASSPQRGRDTQYF
TRBV2	TRBJ2-5	.	.	TGTGCCAGCGGAGTTGGGCACTTATTACCGGAAGAGACCCAGTACTTC	CASGVGHLLPEETQYF
TRBV12-3/TRBV12-4	TRBJ2-7	TRBD2	.	TGTGCCAGCAGTTTCGCAACCCCTAGCGGGACCCTACCCGAGCAGTACTTC	CASSFATPSGTLPEQYF
TRBV18	TRBJ1-5	.	few	TGTGCCAGCTCACCTCGGCAAGGAATCCAGCATTTT	CASSPRQGIQHF
TRBV2	TRBJ2-7	.	.	TGTGCCAGCCTCGGAAACTACGAGCAGTACTTC	CASLGNYEQYF
TRBV5-6	TRBJ2-1	TRBD2	few	TGTGCCAGCAGCTTATCAGCGGGAGAAGGCAATGAGCAGTTCTTC	CASSLSAGEGNEQFF
TRBV6-5	TRBJ1-2	TRBD1	.	TGTGCCAGCAGTTACCGGACAGGGAGGCTTGGGGAAGGCTACACCTTC	CASSYRTGRLGEGYTF
TRBV29-1	TRBJ2-7	TRBD1	.	TGCAGCGCCCGGACAGGGATCGGCGAGCAGTACTTC	CSARTGIGEQYF
TRBV12-3/TRBV12-4	TRBJ2-1	.	many	TGTGCCAGCAGTAGGACTAATGAGCAGTTCTTC	CASSRTNEQFF
TRBV7-8	TRBJ1-6	.	.	TGTGCCAGCAGCTTAGGGGGAAAATATAATTCACCCCTCCACTTT	CASSLGGKYNSPLHF
TRBV6-1	TRBJ2-5	TRBD2	.	TGTGCCAGCCGGACTAGCGGAGCGCAAGAGACCCAGTACTTC	CASRTSGAQETQYF
TRBV15	TRBJ2-3	TRBD2	.	TGTGCCACCAGCAGACCACTAGCGGGGGAACGCACAGATACGCAGTATTTT	CATSRPLAGERTDTQYF
TRBV7-9	TRBJ2-7	TRBD1	many	TGTGCCAGCAGCTTAATGACAGGGCATTCCTACGAGCAGTACTTC	CASSLMTGHSYEQYF
TRBV28	TRBJ2-7	.	few	TGTGCCAGCAGTTGGGCAGGGGCCTACGAGCAGTACTTC	CASSWAGAYEQYF
TRBV7-9	TRBJ2-3	.	few	TGTGCCAGCAGCCGGGCTATAAACGCAGATACGCAGTATTTT	CASSRAINADTQYF
TRBV20-1	TRBJ2-5	.	.	TGCAGTGCTAGACCTAGCTGGGAGACCCAGTACTTC	CSARPSWETQYF
TRBV5-1	TRBJ2-7	.	once	TGCGCCAGCACCAAAGAGGGATACGAGCAGTACTTC	CASTKEGYEQYF
TRBV28	TRBJ1-6	.	few	TGTGCCAGCAGCCCTGCCCAGGGCCATTCACCCCTCCACTTT	CASSPAQGHSPLHF
TRBV5-1	TRBJ2-4	.	few	TGCGCCAGCAGCTGGGACATCAAAAACATTCAGTACTTC	CASSWDIKNIQYF
TRBV28	TRBJ1-4	.	.	TGTGCCAGCAGTTTAGATCTCTCAGGGAGGGGTGAAAAACTGTTTTTT	CASSLDLSGRGEKLFF
TRBV19	TRBJ2-7	TRBD2	.	TGTGCCAGTACCCTGTCCGCTAGCGGGAGGCGTGAGCAGTACTTC	CASTLSASGRREQYF
TRBV24-1	TRBJ1-3	.	few	TGTGCCACCAGCGGGGGAAACACCATATATTTT	CATSGGNTIYF
TRBV27	TRBJ2-3	TRBD2	.	TGTGCCAGCAGTTTTGAGGGACTAGCCACAGATACGCAGTATTTT	CASSFEGLATDTQYF
TRBV7-2	TRBJ2-1	TRBD2	.	TGTGCCAGCAGCGGTGGCGGGGGATACAATGAGCAGTTCTTC	CASSGGGGYNEQFF
TRBV29-1	TRBJ2-7	.	.	TGCAGCGTTGTGGGCAGCCCCTACGAGCAGTACTTC	CSVVGSPYEQYF